The clone carrying this T cell receptor beta chain was counted between two and nine times. The antigen is undetermined. The CDR3 contains 15 residues. V shed 1 base and J shed 7 bases, with 13 bases lying between them. CDR1 SGHTA and CDR2 FQGNSA come from the germline V gene. Constant-region reverse primers amplified full-length variable regions, followed by semi-nested Nested Universal Primer A PCR. TCRdb reanalysed the 5' RACE reads using MiXCR and keeps one entry per CDR3 protein. In the table there are roughly 42,000 distinct CDR3 sequences, less than 25% of which are singletons. Study-wide findings and caveats: In terms of TCR gene usage, tumor memory CD4+ T cells clustered together with blood and lymph node memory CD4+ cells, as well as with lymph node naive CD4+ cells.

Tregs were sorted as CD4+CD25+CD127-/low cells. Sequenced input: Tregs sorted from blood. The TCR sequence derives from a female donor with breast cancer. The J gene is TRBJ1-4, the V gene TRBV7-2, with unresolved D. This chain's CDR3 is CASSLVPALGEKLFF. The CDR3 nucleotides are TGTGCCAGCAGCTTAGTCCCGGCTCTCGGTGAAAAACTGTTTTTT. Looking up the rest from reference TRBV7-2 and TRBJ1-4 gives the full variable domain: GAGVSQSPSNKVTEKGKDVELRCDPISGHTALYWYRQSLGQGLEFLIYFQGNSAPDKSGLPSDRFSAERTGGSVSTLTIQRTQQEDSAVYLCASSLVPALGEKLFFGSGTQLSVL.